This TCR beta chain is drawn from a study of T cell responses to AZD1222 COVID-19 vaccine (dated by TCRdb to about 2021). For context, the study as a whole: TCR sequencing covered more than 230 trial participants: 200 to 220 given two doses of AZD1222 and approximately 26 given two doses of MenACWY control vaccine. Trial participants were enrolled into age subgroups of 18-55, 56-69 and 70-plus years, which contained about 160, 30 and 59 TCR-sequenced participants, respectively.

This specimen's time point label, interpreted: about 28 days (+/-7) after the second vaccine dose. AZD1222 recipients whose second dose came at about 4 weeks and those whose second dose came at about 12 weeks were combined into one group, since spike-specific TCR depth and breadth did not differ between the two schedules. The vaccinee samples were drawn from two UK trials, COV001 and COV002, one of which was a single-blind randomized controlled phase 2/3 trial testing AZD1222 (ChAdOx1 nCoV-19) in healthy adults. Trial participant PBMC samples were collected at day 0 and day 28 after the second dose for TCRbeta chain sequencing. On this clone itself: No cognate antigen has been identified for it. Base-call qualities are not available, and no considerably larger clone is one nucleotide away.

CDR1 and CDR2 are drawn from the germline V gene: MNHEY, SVGAGI. Inclusive of the bounding cysteine and phenylalanine, the CDR3 is 15 residues long. Kept here is only the CDR3 DNA, which spans 45 bases and is read in frame from base 1. The trim is 0 bases for V and 4 bases for J, with a gap of 12 bases between the germline ends. The CDR3 regions of human TCRbeta chains were subjected to immunosequencing. In the source study's methods: Repertoire TCRs were matched against a reference library of SARS-CoV-2-specific TCRs generated with the MIRA antigen-specificity platform. Breadth was defined as the fraction of unique TCRs that were SARS-CoV-2-associated. Depth was defined as the fraction of total T cells that were SARS-CoV-2-associated. Each spike-specific TCR was assigned to its reactive spike region and to a CD4 or CD8 class using the MIRA data. Log10-transformed breadth and depth values were compared by one-way ANOVA with Sidak's multiple comparisons tests. TCRdb carries this immuneACCESS record with in-frame sequences only. Its versions omit some clonotypes, under half of them owing to an unresolved V gene in the studies checked, with the rest unexplained. D and trimming were read from the DNA, whereas the V and J calls and clone size are those reported in that table. In all, the sample holds 150,000 or so clones, and 90% of those were seen once. Of the sample, approximately 6.2% is held by the ten largest clones.

What the study reported, not specific to this receptor: Participants were mostly white British and included more females than males, and it was suggested by the authors that clonal diversity may have been underestimated. Only five or six AZD1222 recipients were SARS-CoV-2 seropositive at baseline, limiting conclusions about previously exposed vaccinees. The 56-69-year group was small, and its depth increase did not reach significance, likely because of low power. Vaccine-associated CD4 TCRs spanned the whole spike protein, with dominant responses in regions 160-218 and 743-854. Reportedly, almost half of the unique spike-specific TCRs recognized epitopes lying outside the regions that are mutated in the B.1.351 and B.1.1.7 variants. Because no samples from the day 14 peak response were available, repertoires could be characterized only after the peak T cell response. After two AZD1222 doses, both the breadth and the depth of spike-specific TCRs were significantly higher than at day 0 and than in MenACWY recipients.

The chain is made from TRBV6-5 and TRBJ1-1; the D gene remains uncertain. The specimen comprised peripheral blood, sampled 28 days after the second AZD1222 dose. The receptor comes from an adult who received the AZD1222 COVID-19 vaccine. The DNA sequence follows: TGTGCCAGCAGTTACTCCGGCGGTTCGGTCACTGAAGCTTTCTTT. It encodes CASSYSGGSVTEAFF.